The rows below give T cell receptor beta chains drawn from one sample of a study of T cells after yellow fever vaccination. A single record per CDR3 protein comes from TCRdb applying MiXCR to the 5' RACE reads. The data hold 350,000 to 450,000 distinct CDR3 sequences, with over 15% observed a single time. The sequences come from PBMCs, collected before the yellow fever booster vaccination. The receptors were sampled from a man in his late teens or twenties who received the YFV17D yellow fever vaccine. Each CDR3 is given without its conserved first and last residue. The order of the fields is V gene, CDR3 protein.

V: TRBV11-2
CDR3: ASSLDRGFMNTEAF

V: TRBV6-6
CDR3: ASSFQGDKNTGELF

V: TRBV5-5
CDR3: ASSLGGSLGTDTQY

V: TRBV4-3
CDR3: ASSQESLASDAF

V: TRBV12-3/TRBV12-4
CDR3: ASSLGQGYGYT

V: TRBV4-2
CDR3: ASSSQTGPQETQY

V: TRBV4-3
CDR3: ASSQDGQTGNTIY

V: TRBV21-1
CDR3: ASSKGQAGGTTGELF

V: TRBV18
CDR3: ASSSVNEKLF

V: TRBV29-1
CDR3: SVENLYGYT

V: TRBV6-5
CDR3: ASTRGAGTVDTQY

V: TRBV7-9
CDR3: ASSSSWRIHNEQF

V: TRBV4-2
CDR3: ASSQVGAATNEKLF

V: TRBV27
CDR3: ASSAGQGGGNTEAF

V: TRBV3-1
CDR3: ASSHTTYPSDYGYT

V: TRBV20-1
CDR3: SAINTGTTPYEQY

V: TRBV4-1
CDR3: ASSTSGQSTDTQY

V: TRBV7-2
CDR3: ASSPVPGGAYEQY

V: TRBV5-5
CDR3: ASRDPGRHEQS

V: TRBV20-1
CDR3: SASQRVPQVYGYT

V: TRBV12-3/TRBV12-4
CDR3: ASNNRGANYGYT

V: TRBV11-2
CDR3: ASSFLQTGGVRNEQF

V: TRBV4-2
CDR3: ASSQDPGQPQH

V: TRBV5-1
CDR3: ASSFAGDLYEQY

V: TRBV5-1
CDR3: ASSLASGSSSGNTIY

V: TRBV12-3/TRBV12-4
CDR3: ASGSRGHDVETQY

V: TRBV12-3/TRBV12-4
CDR3: ASSKPVTGNTEAF